This entry is about one T cell receptor (beta chain). The antigen remains undetermined. This sample was taken from a study of CD8+ T cells in alopecia areata. Study-wide context: Tofacitinib administration to treated patients was oral, at 5 to 10 mg twice daily.

Individuals with alopecia areata gave both lesional scalp punch biopsies and peripheral blood for collection. Using a FACSAria, the CD4+ and CD8+ T cells were sorted from the PBMCs. Germline trimming cut 3 bases from V and 2 bases from J; bases unmatched to any gene: 11. There are 17 residues in the CDR3. Germline V gives CDR1 SNHLY, CDR2 FYNNEI. In each case, RNA was isolated and then reverse transcribed into cDNA as the sequencing template. Some clones are missing from TCRdb's copy, which holds only in-frame ones; the method was immunoSEQ multiplex PCR. The table includes over 200,000 clones, 57% detected once. Findings and caveats of the study: Normal skin contains resident alphabeta T cells, and these are also sequenced in scalp samples.

The clonotype originates from a human donor with alopecia areata. Sequenced material: CD4+ T cells sorted from blood, taken at week 0. The chain carries TRBV2 and TRBJ2-5; 8 bases map to TRBD2. The CDR3 sequence is CASSDLRGREVQETQYF. The DNA for the CDR3 is TGTGCCAGCAGTGACCTCCGCGGGCGGGAGGTGCAAGAGACCCAGTACTTC.